These T cell receptor beta chains were read from a single sample in a study of blood T cell repertoires in COVID-19. The repertoire was sequenced with immunoSEQ multiplex PCR; TCRdb's copy has only in-frame clones and lacks some. In the table there are 250,000 to 300,000 clones, less than 90% of which are singletons. Material: peripheral blood. The receptors originated from a woman aged 25 to 39 with COVID-19, enrolled during active disease. CDR3s include the opening cysteine and the closing phenylalanine or tryptophan. The order of the fields is V gene, D gene, clone size, J gene, CDR3 protein, CDR3 DNA. The D gene is left open where the match is weak. Expanded clones get a size class; other rows say once, few or many, or leave the size out.

v_gene: TRBV5-1
d_gene: -
abundance: -
j_gene: TRBJ1-4
CDR3aa: CASSPGEGGKLFF
CDR3nt: TGCGCCAGCAGCCCCGGGGAGGGCGGAAAACTGTTTTTT

v_gene: TRBV13
d_gene: TRBD2
abundance: -
j_gene: TRBJ2-3
CDR3aa: CASSFTAGGKDTQYF
CDR3nt: TGTGCCAGCAGCTTCACGGCGGGGGGCAAAGATACGCAGTATTTT

v_gene: TRBV6-5
d_gene: -
abundance: -
j_gene: TRBJ2-7
CDR3aa: CASSYSIPGSSYEQYF
CDR3nt: TGTGCCAGCAGTTACTCGATCCCGGGGAGCTCCTACGAGCAGTACTTC

v_gene: TRBV2
d_gene: -
abundance: -
j_gene: TRBJ2-7
CDR3aa: CASSDGREVPDEQYF
CDR3nt: TGTGCCAGCAGTGATGGCAGGGAGGTTCCCGACGAGCAGTACTTC

v_gene: TRBV6-5
d_gene: TRBD1
abundance: -
j_gene: TRBJ2-5
CDR3aa: CASRPWTGRETQYF
CDR3nt: TGTGCCAGCAGGCCCTGGACAGGGCGGGAGACCCAGTACTTC

v_gene: TRBV5-1
d_gene: TRBD2
abundance: -
j_gene: TRBJ2-5
CDR3aa: CASSSGTSGVETQYF
CDR3nt: TGCGCCAGCAGCTCTGGTACTAGCGGGGTGGAGACCCAGTACTTC

v_gene: TRBV6-5
d_gene: TRBD2
abundance: -
j_gene: TRBJ2-7
CDR3aa: CASSWTSGVSYEQYF
CDR3nt: TGTGCCAGCTCCTGGACTAGCGGGGTCTCCTACGAGCAGTACTTC

v_gene: TRBV18
d_gene: -
abundance: -
j_gene: TRBJ1-6
CDR3aa: CASSLDRGGDNSPLHF
CDR3nt: TGTGCCAGCTCACTCGACCGGGGCGGGGATAATTCACCCCTCCACTTT

v_gene: TRBV11-2
d_gene: -
abundance: once
j_gene: TRBJ1-1
CDR3aa: CASSQGDTEAFF
CDR3nt: TGTGCCAGCAGCCAAGGGGACACTGAAGCTTTCTTT

v_gene: TRBV9
d_gene: TRBD1
abundance: -
j_gene: TRBJ1-1
CDR3aa: CASSSGQSDTEAFF
CDR3nt: TGTGCCAGCAGCTCGGGACAGTCGGACACTGAAGCTTTCTTT

v_gene: TRBV29-1
d_gene: TRBD1
abundance: -
j_gene: TRBJ1-1
CDR3aa: CSVWGQFYTEAFF
CDR3nt: TGCAGCGTTTGGGGACAGTTCTACACTGAAGCTTTCTTT

v_gene: TRBV4-2
d_gene: -
abundance: once
j_gene: TRBJ1-2
CDR3aa: CASSPISPGDGYTF
CDR3nt: TGTGCCAGCAGCCCCATTAGCCCCGGGGATGGCTACACCTTC

v_gene: TRBV5-1
d_gene: TRBD1
abundance: -
j_gene: TRBJ1-4
CDR3aa: CASSLQGAFEKLFF
CDR3nt: TGCGCCAGCAGCCTACAGGGGGCCTTTGAAAAACTGTTTTTT

v_gene: TRBV6-5
d_gene: TRBD1
abundance: -
j_gene: TRBJ1-2
CDR3aa: CASSYMSGGNYGYTF
CDR3nt: TGTGCCAGCAGTTATATGTCAGGGGGAAACTATGGCTACACCTTC

v_gene: TRBV2
d_gene: TRBD2
abundance: -
j_gene: TRBJ2-5
CDR3aa: CATEASGGAGETQYF
CDR3nt: TGTGCCACCGAGGCTAGCGGGGGGGCCGGAGAGACCCAGTACTTC

v_gene: TRBV10-3
d_gene: -
abundance: few
j_gene: TRBJ2-7
CDR3aa: CAISEAISEQYF
CDR3nt: TGTGCCATCAGTGAGGCTATAAGCGAGCAGTACTTC

v_gene: TRBV11-1
d_gene: -
abundance: -
j_gene: TRBJ2-2
CDR3aa: CASSGDTGELFF
CDR3nt: TGTGCCAGCAGTGGAGACACCGGGGAGCTGTTTTTT

v_gene: TRBV16
d_gene: -
abundance: once
j_gene: TRBJ1-2
CDR3aa: CASSQSVAIYYGYTF
CDR3nt: TGTGCCAGCAGCCAATCGGTGGCCATTTACTATGGCTACACCTTC

v_gene: TRBV5-6
d_gene: TRBD1
abundance: once
j_gene: TRBJ1-5
CDR3aa: CASSLGQGSNQPQHF
CDR3nt: TGTGCCAGCAGCTTGGGACAGGGGAGCAATCAGCCCCAGCATTTT

v_gene: TRBV2
d_gene: TRBD1
abundance: -
j_gene: TRBJ1-4
CDR3aa: CARRLLGQGPGEEKLFF
CDR3nt: TGTGCCAGGCGGCTCCTCGGACAGGGGCCCGGCGAAGAAAAACTGTTTTTT

v_gene: TRBV6-2/TRBV6-3
d_gene: -
abundance: -
j_gene: TRBJ1-5
CDR3aa: CASSTWTDENQPQHF
CDR3nt: TGTGCCAGCAGTACATGGACAGACGAGAATCAGCCCCAGCATTTT

v_gene: TRBV6-5
d_gene: TRBD1
abundance: once
j_gene: TRBJ2-7
CDR3aa: CASSYGTGIVEQYF
CDR3nt: TGTGCCAGCAGTTACGGGACAGGGATCGTAGAGCAGTACTTC

v_gene: TRBV27
d_gene: TRBD2
abundance: -
j_gene: TRBJ2-1
CDR3aa: CASSRLAGAYNEQFF
CDR3nt: TGTGCCAGCAGCCGACTAGCGGGGGCTTACAATGAGCAGTTCTTC

v_gene: TRBV7-2
d_gene: TRBD1
abundance: -
j_gene: TRBJ2-7
CDR3aa: CASSLAAGQGTYEQYF
CDR3nt: TGTGCCAGCAGCTTAGCGGCGGGACAGGGGACCTACGAGCAGTACTTC

v_gene: TRBV7-2
d_gene: TRBD2
abundance: -
j_gene: TRBJ2-7
CDR3aa: CASSSGGAGNEQYF
CDR3nt: TGTGCCAGCAGCAGCGGGGGGGCGGGAAACGAGCAGTACTTC

v_gene: TRBV19
d_gene: -
abundance: -
j_gene: TRBJ2-4
CDR3aa: CASRGSEGATKNIQYF
CDR3nt: TGTGCCAGTAGAGGGTCGGAGGGGGCAACCAAAAACATTCAGTACTTC

v_gene: TRBV28
d_gene: -
abundance: -
j_gene: TRBJ1-5
CDR3aa: CASSPPFSSSNQPQHF
CDR3nt: TGTGCCAGCAGTCCTCCCTTCTCCAGTAGCAATCAGCCCCAGCATTTT

v_gene: TRBV5-8
d_gene: TRBD2
abundance: -
j_gene: TRBJ2-2
CDR3aa: CASSSPGTRNTGELFF
CDR3nt: TGTGCCAGCAGTTCCCCCGGGACTAGGAACACCGGGGAGCTGTTTTTT

v_gene: TRBV24-1
d_gene: -
abundance: -
j_gene: TRBJ2-7
CDR3aa: CATSLWRGRRYYEQYF
CDR3nt: TGTGCCACCAGTCTTTGGAGGGGTAGGCGATACTACGAGCAGTACTTC

v_gene: TRBV18
d_gene: TRBD1
abundance: -
j_gene: TRBJ1-4
CDR3aa: CATGTATNEKLFF
CDR3nt: TGTGCCACCGGGACAGCAACTAATGAAAAACTGTTTTTT

v_gene: TRBV7-9
d_gene: TRBD1
abundance: -
j_gene: TRBJ1-2
CDR3aa: CASSRDRGDYGYTF
CDR3nt: TGTGCCAGCAGCCGGGACAGGGGGGACTATGGCTACACCTTC

v_gene: TRBV6-5
d_gene: -
abundance: -
j_gene: TRBJ1-5
CDR3aa: CASSPRGNQPQHF
CDR3nt: TGTGCCAGCAGCCCCCGGGGAAATCAGCCCCAGCATTTT

v_gene: TRBV5-1
d_gene: -
abundance: -
j_gene: TRBJ1-4
CDR3aa: CASTLNSGSNEKLFF
CDR3nt: TGCGCCAGCACTCTGAACAGTGGAAGTAATGAAAAACTGTTTTTT

v_gene: TRBV7-8
d_gene: TRBD1
abundance: few
j_gene: TRBJ2-1
CDR3aa: CASSSNGQGVWNEQFF
CDR3nt: TGTGCCAGCAGCTCGAACGGACAGGGGGTTTGGAATGAGCAGTTCTTC

v_gene: TRBV19
d_gene: TRBD1
abundance: -
j_gene: TRBJ1-5
CDR3aa: CASKGTGSLNNQPQHF
CDR3nt: TGTGCCAGTAAGGGGACAGGGTCTTTGAACAATCAGCCCCAGCATTTT

v_gene: TRBV5-5
d_gene: -
abundance: -
j_gene: TRBJ1-2
CDR3aa: CASSPGQGGYGYTF
CDR3nt: TGTGCCAGCAGCCCCGGGCAGGGAGGCTATGGCTACACCTTC

v_gene: TRBV6-5
d_gene: TRBD2
abundance: -
j_gene: TRBJ2-2
CDR3aa: CASTSPGGNTGELFF
CDR3nt: TGTGCCAGCACCTCCCCGGGGGGGAACACCGGGGAGCTGTTTTTT

v_gene: TRBV11-2
d_gene: -
abundance: -
j_gene: TRBJ2-1
CDR3aa: CASSFPTRGPEKNEQFF
CDR3nt: TGTGCCAGCAGCTTCCCAACGCGGGGGCCCGAGAAAAATGAGCAGTTCTTC